The 10 T cell receptor beta chains below were found in one sample sequenced in a study of T cell repertoires in cytomegalovirus infection. MiXCR, applied by TCRdb to the reads, yields one record per CDR3 protein. The table lists 550,000 to 850,000 distinct CDR3 sequences, 30% to 35% of them singletons. Their recognized antigens are unknown. The sample was cultured PBMCs, taken from culture after CMV antigen stimulation. These receptors were collected from a human donor in good health (CMV status not recorded). Some clones in this sample may be carry-over from other donors' samples.

This clonotype was detected only a few times. The chain joins TRBV4-2 to TRBJ1-4, with unresolved D. CDR3 length: 14 residues. Germline CDR1 LGHNA, CDR2 YNFKEQ. V was clipped by 1 base and J by 8 bases, with 11 bases between them. The CDR3 loop is CASSQGVADEKLFF. Here the CDR3 DNA reads TGTGCCAGCAGCCAAGGGGTAGCGGACGAAAAACTGTTTTTT.

A few counts support this clonotype. V and J are TRBV5-4 and TRBJ2-3, with D maybe TRBD2 (5 bases). Trimming shortened V by 1 base and J by 13 bases, and 16 bases separated the two germline ends. The V gene's germline CDR1 is SGHNT and CDR2 YYREEE (reference sequence). The CDR3 extends over 13 amino acids. Here the CDR3 DNA reads TGTGCCAGCAGCTTGTTAGCGAGCGAGAAGAAGTATTTT. Encoded protein: CASSLLASEKKYF.

The chain combines TRBV20-1 with TRBJ2-4, with D uncertain. Germline assignment: CDR1 DFQATT and CDR2 SNEGSKA (reference sequence). This CDR3 has 13 amino acids. The V gene lost 3 bases and the J gene lost 0 bases, with 6 bases spanning the gap. CDR3 in DNA: TGCAGTGCTAGGGGGTTAGCCAAAAACATTCAGTACTTC. Encoded protein: CSARGLAKNIQYF.

The chain combines TRBV19 with TRBJ2-1; 11 nucleotides match TRBD2. Germline V gene sequence: CDR1 LNHDA, CDR2 SQIVND (reference sequence). CDR3 length: 18 residues. J was trimmed by 4 bases and V by 3 bases; bases with no gene match: 11. The CDR3 bases are TGTGCCAGTAGTATCAGACTAGCGGGACAGTTGCTGTACAATGAGCAGTTCTTC. Its translation: CASSIRLAGQLLYNEQFF.

The CDR3 spells CASLWDRRYEQYF. The CDR3 DNA reads TGTGCCAGCTTATGGGACCGTCGCTACGAGCAGTACTTC. The rearrangement uses TRBV6-7 and TRBJ2-7; D might be TRBD1 or TRBD2, each matching 5 bases. TRBV6-7 is assigned to the ORF class and has an uncertain function. Trimming removed 8 bases at V and 3 bases at J, with 14 bases between. The CDR3 has 13 residues.

This clonotype has more than one count but fewer than ten. V gene TRBV18 combines with J gene TRBJ2-3, with 8 bases aligning to TRBD1. The J segment lost 1 base and the V segment lost 2 bases, leaving 2 bases of the junction unmatched. This CDR3 contains 15 residues. Per the germline V gene, CDR1 is KGHSH and CDR2 is LQKENI. CDR3 loop: CASSPVTGGTDTQYF. CDR3 DNA sequence: TGTGCCAGCTCACCAGTGACAGGGGGCACAGATACGCAGTATTTT.

The chain recombines TRBV15 with TRBJ2-1; a weak D match, TRBD2 (5 bases). The V end was cut by 5 bases, the J end by 4 bases, with 18 bases between. This CDR3 comprises 16 residues. Germline V CDR1 and CDR2: LNHNV, YYDKDF (reference sequence). This CDR3 is CATSSRTFSGYNEQFF. In DNA, the CDR3 is TGTGCCACCAGCTCCCGGACCTTTTCGGGGTACAATGAGCAGTTCTTC.

The chain recombines TRBV7-2 with TRBJ2-2; 9 bases align to TRBD1. V shed 5 bases and J 8 bases; nucleotides not matched to a gene: 12. Germline V CDR1 and CDR2: SGHTA, FQGNSA. CDR3 length: 16 amino acids. Here the CDR3 DNA reads TGTGCCAGCAGCCAACCGGGACAGGGTTTAGTTGGGGAGCTGTTTTTT. Translated: CASSQPGQGLVGELFF. The variable domain in full, with the rest retrieved from reference TRBV7-2 and TRBJ2-2, is GAGVSQSPSNKVTEKGKDVELRCDPISGHTALYWYRQSLGQGLEFLIYFQGNSAPDKSGLPSDRFSAERTGGSVSTLTIQRTQQEDSAVYLCASSQPGQGLVGELFFGEGSRLTVL.

The chain employs TRBV7-9 and TRBJ1-6; a possible D gene is TRBD1 (5 bases). This CDR3 is 16 amino acids long. V was shortened by 1 base and J by 7 bases, with 14 bases between the two germline ends. Germline V lookup: CDR1 SEHNR, CDR2 FQNEAQ (reference sequence). CDR3 region: CASSLGGTLGNSPLHF. The CDR3 region has the DNA TGTGCCAGCAGCTTAGGCGGGACCTTAGGGAATTCACCCCTCCACTTT.

This rearrangement joins TRBV12-3 or TRBV12-4 to TRBJ2-5; 15 bases map to TRBD2. V dropped 4 bases and J dropped 5; count of bases not matched to a gene: 11. This CDR3 is 18 amino acids long. The CDR3, as DNA: TGTGCCAGCAGTTCAGGCAGGACTAGCGGGGGGGCCGGCGAGACCCAGTACTTC. Amino acid sequence: CASSSGRTSGGAGETQYF.